The clone carrying this T cell receptor (beta chain) was seen once. The authors' processing: Using reference gene primer amplification, nucleated cell counts were estimated. The method was immunoSEQ multiplex PCR; TCRdb's version includes in-frame clones alone and lacks a portion of them. V, J and clone size are those of that table, while D and trimming were read from the DNA. The table records around 180,000 clones, roughly 88% of them present only once. Germline V CDR1 and CDR2: LNHDA, SQIVND (reference sequence). The CDR3 runs to 15 residues. V lost 6 bases to trimming and J lost 7 bases; unmatched junction nucleotides: 8. The data belong to a study of blood T cell repertoires in COVID-19. Study-wide background: Acute-phase and convalescent COVID-19 samples originated in the United States, Italy and Spain. T cells, B-cell-depleted T cells, or PBMCs provided the cDNA or gDNA that served as material.

This TCR derives from a woman of 80 years or more with acute or convalescent COVID-19. The sample consisted of peripheral blood. The V call is TRBV19, the J call TRBJ1-5, with TRBD1 matching over 11 bases. CDR3 DNA sequence: TGTGCCAGTAGGCCGGACAGGGGGCGAGGGCAGCCCCAGCATTTT. Protein: CASRPDRGRGQPQHF.